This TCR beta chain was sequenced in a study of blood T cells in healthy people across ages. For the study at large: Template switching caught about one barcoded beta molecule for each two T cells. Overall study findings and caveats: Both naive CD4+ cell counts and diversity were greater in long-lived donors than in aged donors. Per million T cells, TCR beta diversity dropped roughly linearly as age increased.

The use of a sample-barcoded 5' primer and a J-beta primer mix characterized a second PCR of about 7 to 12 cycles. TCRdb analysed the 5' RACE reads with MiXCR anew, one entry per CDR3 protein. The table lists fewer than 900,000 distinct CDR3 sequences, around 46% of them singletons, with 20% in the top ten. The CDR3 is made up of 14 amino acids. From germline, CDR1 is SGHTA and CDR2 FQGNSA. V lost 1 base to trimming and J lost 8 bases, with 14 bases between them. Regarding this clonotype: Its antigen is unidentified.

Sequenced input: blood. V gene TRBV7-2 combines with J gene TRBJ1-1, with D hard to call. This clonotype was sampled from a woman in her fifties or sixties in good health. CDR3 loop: CASSLVGWTVEAFF. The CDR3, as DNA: TGTGCCAGCAGCTTAGTAGGGTGGACGGTAGAAGCTTTCTTT.